This T cell receptor (beta chain) was retrieved from a study of CD8 T cells in Susac syndrome. The length of the CDR3 is 12 residues. Trimming cost V 4 bases and J 3 bases, with 7 bases left between them. RNA amounts of roughly 0.45 to 1 ug underwent reverse transcription with random hexamers. Amplification of TCR beta CDR3 by immunoSEQ multiplex PCR spanned 54 Vbeta and 13 Jbeta. TCRdb processed the immunoSEQ multiplex PCR reads anew with MiXCR; each CDR3 protein has one entry. The sample consists of about 200,000 distinct CDR3 sequences, over 90% of them appearing once. Sequencing targeted TCR beta in blood CD8+ and CD4+ T cells. Purification of the CD8+ and CD4+ T cells relied on negative isolation, and TEMRA cells underwent FACS enrichment. A note on this clonotype: The antigen remains unidentified.

Study-wide points: Acknowledgment was made by the study that its TCR sequencing and HLA analysis involved a relatively small number of individuals.

The chain employs TRBV12-3 or TRBV12-4 and TRBJ2-7; D gene unclear. The receptor's source is a human donor with multiple sclerosis. The sample was CD4+ T cells from PBMCs. Here the CDR3 DNA reads TGTGCCAGCAGTTCCACGAGCTACGAGCAGTACTTC. Its protein product is CASSSTSYEQYF.